Sequencing of this T cell receptor (beta chain) was carried out in a study of blood T cell repertoires in COVID-19. Sequenced by immunoSEQ multiplex PCR; TCRdb stores in-frame clones only, minus some. The data show about 300,000 clones, with roughly 86% seen just once and 1.5% to 2% held by the top ten. CDR1 and CDR2 from the germline V gene are ENHRY and SYGVKD. Trimming stripped 2 bases from V and 3 bases from J, with 4 bases between. This CDR3 is built from 12 residues. This clone was seen once. Sequencing input: peripheral blood. The sequence was obtained from a woman in her thirties with COVID-19, enrolled during active disease. The chain links TRBV10-3 to TRBJ2-5; D is unresolved. The CDR3 region has the DNA TGTGCCATCAGTGAGGCTAAAGAGACCCAGTACTTC. Its translation is CAISEAKETQYF.